This TCR beta chain was sequenced for a study of technical replicates of blood from several donors. This table comes from immunoSEQ multiplex PCR, and its TCRdb copy is limited to in-frame clones, with some not included. The sample contains tens of thousands of clones, over 95% of which appear only once. V shed 0 bases and J shed 1 base, with 7 bases lying between them. Germline CDR1 reads SGDLS; CDR2 reads YYNGEE. The CDR3 loop spans 14 amino acids. Sequencing was carried out using T cells isolated from PBMCs. The chain links TRBV9 to TRBJ1-1, with unresolved D. The sequence was collected from a human donor in good health. CDR3 sequence: CASSVDYGNTEAFF. CDR3 DNA sequence: TGTGCCAGCAGCGTAGACTACGGGAACACTGAAGCTTTCTTT.